This entry features one T cell receptor (beta chain) sequence. Antigen: not known. The source of the sample is a study of T cell responses to AZD1222 COVID-19 vaccine. Study-level findings and limits: Targets within unmutated variant regions were reportedly found for nearly half of spike-specific TCRs.

With 8 bases clipped from V and 7 bases from J, the junction kept 10 bases outside the gene matches. The V gene's germline CDR1 is SNHLY and CDR2 FYNNEI. The CDR3 has 14 residues. Clones were sequenced by immunoSEQ multiplex PCR, and TCRdb holds only the in-frame ones, with some missing. The sample records approximately 80,000 clones, 80% to 90% being singletons. The sequenced sample was peripheral blood, obtained on day 0 of AZD1222 vaccination. The source is an adult in good health. The rearrangement links TRBV2 to TRBJ1-4, with 7 bases aligning to TRBD1. The CDR3 reads CASGLRGRGEKLFF. The CDR3 region has the DNA TGTGCCAGCGGGTTGAGGGGGCGAGGTGAAAAACTGTTTTTT. Full variable domain (outside the CDR3, taken from reference TRBV2 and TRBJ1-4): EPEVTQTPSHQVTQMGQEVILRCVPISNHLYFYWYRQILGQKVEFLVSFYNNEISEKSEIFDDQFSVERPDGSNFTLKIRSTKLEDSAMYFCASGLRGRGEKLFFGSGTQLSVL.